These 10 T cell receptor beta chains were all obtained from the same sample, sequenced in a study of T cells after yellow fever vaccination. MiXCR was run by TCRdb on the 5' RACE reads, yielding one entry per CDR3 protein. In the table there are about 350,000 distinct CDR3 sequences, about 4% of which are singletons. The material was PBMCs, obtained 5 days after the yellow fever booster vaccination. Receptor source: a young man who received the YFV17D yellow fever vaccine.

This clonotype was seen at least ten times. The chain carries TRBV7-8 and TRBJ2-1; 7 bases match TRBD2. V was clipped by 5 bases and J by 3 bases; unmatched bases: 7. Germline V gives CDR1 SGHVS, CDR2 FQNEAQ. CDR3 length: 15 amino acids. The CDR3 loop is CASSRRAGDYNEQFF. CDR3 nucleotide sequence: TGTGCCAGCAGCCGTCGGGCGGGGGACTACAATGAGCAGTTCTTC.

This clonotype has just a few counts. The genes are TRBV6-6 and TRBJ1-1; TRBD1 matches 8 bases. From germline, CDR1 is MNHNY and CDR2 SVGAGI (reference sequence). J lost 5 bases, V lost 5 bases, and 7 bases had no gene match. CDR3 size: 14 residues. The CDR3 spells CASSNRGMATEAFF. As DNA, the CDR3 is TGTGCCAGCAGTAACAGGGGGATGGCGACTGAAGCTTTCTTT.

This clonotype turned up a few times. The chain is built from TRBV5-1 and TRBJ2-7; D is perhaps TRBD2 (6 bases). The CDR3 has 15 amino acids. CDR1 is SGHRS and CDR2 is YFSETQ in the germline V gene. The V end lost 0 bases, the J end lost 1 base, and 11 bases lay between the germline ends. CDR3 nucleotide sequence: TGCGCCAGCAGCTTGGGGCAGGAGGGATCCTACGAGCAGTACGTC. The encoded protein is CASSLGQEGSYEQYV.

This clonotype has more than one count but fewer than ten. The chain has TRBV4-1 and TRBJ2-5; 11 positions match TRBD2. There are 16 residues in the CDR3. Germline CDR1 is MGHRA and CDR2 is YSYEKL. V lost 3 bases, J lost 4 bases, and 7 bases stayed unmatched. The CDR3 is CASSQESSGGRETQYF. As DNA, the CDR3 is TGCGCCAGCAGCCAGGAGTCTAGCGGGGGGAGAGAGACCCAGTACTTC.

This clonotype was seen a few times. Germline is not matched at one junction end, which may reflect a read error. The rearrangement joins TRBV7-2 to TRBJ2-3; D assignment may be TRBD1 or TRBD2 (5 bases each). This CDR3 is built from 16 residues. Germline assignment: CDR1 SGHTA and CDR2 FQGNSA. CDR3 sequence reads: CASSLAGPLRTDTQYF. DNA of the CDR3: TGTGCCAGCAGCCTAGCAGGGCCACTTCGCACAGATACGCAGTATTTT.

The chain employs TRBV7-2 and TRBJ2-7; 7 positions agree with TRBD1. V lost 4 bases, J lost 7 bases, and 7 bases stayed unmatched. From germline, CDR1 is SGHTA and CDR2 FQGNSA. The CDR3 extends over 13 amino acids. Here the CDR3 reads CASSYDRAREQYF. In nucleotides, the CDR3 is TGTGCCAGCAGCTACGACAGGGCGCGGGAGCAGTACTTC.

This clonotype has just a few counts. The junction and the germline gene differ at one end; a read error may be behind it. V and J are TRBV5-1 and TRBJ2-3; TRBD1 is a possible D gene (6 bases). Germline-derived CDR1 and CDR2 are SGHRS and YFSETQ. The CDR3 loop spans 15 amino acids. The CDR3 DNA reads TGCGCCAGCAGCCCGCCGACAGGAAACACAGATACGCAGTGTTTT. Its translation: CASSPPTGNTDTQCF.

This clonotype was counted a few times. The chain couples TRBV30 to TRBJ1-2, with D hard to call. This CDR3 is 12 amino acids long. Germline assignment: CDR1 GTSNPN and CDR2 SVGIG (reference sequence). Trimming removed 0 bases from V and 7 bases from J, with 9 bases in between. The CDR3 here is CAWSVYKAGYTF. The CDR3 DNA is TGTGCCTGGAGTGTTTATAAGGCTGGCTACACCTTC.

In this sample, this clonotype turned up many times. The V gene is TRBV4-3, the J gene TRBJ2-3; 11 nucleotides agree with TRBD2. Germline assignment: CDR1 LGHNA and CDR2 YSLEER. CDR3 size: 18 residues. J gave up 2 bases and V 1 base, and 8 bases lay outside the gene matches. The CDR3 sequence: CASSQGASGGSLTDTQYF. In DNA form, the CDR3 reads TGCGCCAGCAGCCAAGGGGCTAGCGGGGGGTCACTCACAGATACGCAGTATTTT.

This clonotype was recorded a few times. This chain connects TRBV20-1 to TRBJ1-2, with 10 positions matching TRBD1. The CDR3 is 12 residues long. With V trimmed by 4 bases and J by 6 bases, 2 bases remained unmatched. The V gene's germline CDR1 is DFQATT and CDR2 SNEGSKA (reference sequence). The CDR3 reads CSATDRGDGYTF. CDR3 in DNA: TGCAGTGCTACGGACAGGGGGGATGGCTACACCTTC.